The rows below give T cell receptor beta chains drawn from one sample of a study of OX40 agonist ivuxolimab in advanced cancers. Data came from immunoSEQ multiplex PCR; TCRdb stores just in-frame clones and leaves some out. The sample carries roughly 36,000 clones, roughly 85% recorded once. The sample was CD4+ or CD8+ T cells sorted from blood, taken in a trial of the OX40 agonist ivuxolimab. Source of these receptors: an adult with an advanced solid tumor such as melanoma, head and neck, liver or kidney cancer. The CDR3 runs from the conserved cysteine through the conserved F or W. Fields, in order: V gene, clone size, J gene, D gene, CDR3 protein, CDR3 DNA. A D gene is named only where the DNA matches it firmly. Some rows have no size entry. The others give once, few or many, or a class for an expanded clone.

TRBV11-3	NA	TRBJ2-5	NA	CASSRNQNYQETQYF	TGTGCCAGCAGCCGAAATCAGAACTACCAAGAGACCCAGTACTTC
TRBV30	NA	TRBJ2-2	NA	CAWSGTAGSCFF	NA
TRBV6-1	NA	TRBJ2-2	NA	CASSERWGDGELFF	TGTGCCAGCAGTGAACGATGGGGCGACGGGGAGCTGTTTTTT
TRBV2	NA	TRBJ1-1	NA	CASADTEGTEAFF	TGTGCCAGTGCGGACACAGAGGGCACTGAAGCTTTCTTT
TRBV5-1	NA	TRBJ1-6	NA	CASSLARGPLHF	TGCGCCAGCAGCTTGGCAAGGGGACCCCTCCACTTT
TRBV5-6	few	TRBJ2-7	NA	CASSDYRAYEQYF	TGTGCCAGCAGCGATTACCGGGCCTACGAGCAGTACTTC
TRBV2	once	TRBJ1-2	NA	CASSAANYGYTF	TGTGCCAGCAGTGCAGCTAACTATGGCTACACCTTC
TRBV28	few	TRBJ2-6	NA	CASSRAGAYSGANVLTF	TGTGCCAGCAGTCGGGCGGGGGCTTACTCTGGGGCCAACGTCCTGACTTTC
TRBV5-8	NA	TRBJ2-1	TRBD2	CASSLGSGSKNEQFF	TGTGCCAGCAGCTTGGGGAGCGGGAGTAAAAATGAGCAGTTCTTC
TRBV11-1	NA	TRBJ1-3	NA	CASSYQLDRISGNTIYF	TGTGCCAGCAGCTACCAACTGGACCGAATCTCTGGAAACACCATATATTTT
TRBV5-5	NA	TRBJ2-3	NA	CASSLAHRRGTDTQYF	TGTGCCAGCAGCTTGGCGCACAGGCGAGGCACAGATACGCAGTATTTT
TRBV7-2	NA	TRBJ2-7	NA	CASSSQRNYEQYF	TGTGCCAGCAGCTCCCAGCGGAACTACGAGCAGTACTTC
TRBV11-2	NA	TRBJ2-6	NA	CASSLQVVAGANVLTF	TGTGCCAGCAGTTTACAGGTAGTTGCTGGGGCCAACGTCCTGACTTTC
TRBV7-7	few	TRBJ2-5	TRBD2	CASSKLAGGPGETQYF	TGTGCTAGCAGCAAACTAGCGGGAGGGCCGGGCGAGACCCAGTACTTC
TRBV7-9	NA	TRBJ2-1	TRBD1	CASSLYRGTYNEQFF	TGTGCCAGCAGCTTATACAGGGGAACTTACAATGAGCAGTTCTTC
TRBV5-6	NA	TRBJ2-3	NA	CASSLERASTDTQYF	TGTGCCAGCAGCCTTGAGCGGGCAAGCACAGATACGCAGTATTTT
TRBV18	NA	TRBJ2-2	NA	CASSPPKNANTGELFF	TGTGCCAGCTCACCACCTAAGAATGCGAACACCGGGGAGCTGTTTTTT
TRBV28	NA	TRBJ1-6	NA	CASSASGTGNSPLHF	TGTGCCAGCAGTGCCTCCGGGACGGGAAATTCACCCCTCCACTTT
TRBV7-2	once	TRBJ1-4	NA	CASSLAGINEKLFF	TGTGCCAGCAGCTTAGCAGGGATTAATGAAAAACTGTTTTTT
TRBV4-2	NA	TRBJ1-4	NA	CASSPGQGNEKLFF	TGTGCCAGCAGCCCAGGGCAGGGTAATGAAAAACTGTTTTTT
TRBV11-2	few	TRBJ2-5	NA	CASSSGLPGETQYF	TGTGCCAGCAGCTCCGGACTGCCGGGGGAGACCCAGTACTTC
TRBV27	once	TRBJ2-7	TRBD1	CASRGRMDRGFYEQYF	TGTGCCAGCAGGGGAAGGATGGACAGGGGGTTCTACGAGCAGTACTTC
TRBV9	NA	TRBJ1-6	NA	CASSLGSYNSPLHF	TGTGCCAGCAGCCTCGGCAGCTATAATTCACCCCTCCACTTT
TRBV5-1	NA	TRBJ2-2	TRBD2	CASSFGLAGAVNTGELFF	TGCGCCAGCAGCTTTGGACTAGCGGGGGCCGTAAACACCGGGGAGCTGTTTTTT
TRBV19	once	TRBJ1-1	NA	CASSIGWTTEAFF	TGTGCCAGTAGTATAGGGTGGACCACTGAAGCTTTCTTT
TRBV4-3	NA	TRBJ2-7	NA	CASSQGGAYEQYF	TGCGCCAGCAGCCAAGGAGGGGCCTACGAGCAGTACTTC
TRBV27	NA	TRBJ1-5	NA	CASSRSQPQHF	TGTGCCAGCAGTCGCTCTCAGCCCCAGCATTTT
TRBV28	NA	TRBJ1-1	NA	CASSFYDWNTEAFF	TGTGCCAGCAGTTTCTACGATTGGAACACTGAAGCTTTCTTT
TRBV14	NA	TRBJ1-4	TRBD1	CASSQDHGQEYLGRKLFF	TGTGCCAGCAGCCAAGATCACGGACAGGAGTACCTGGGGAGAAAACTGTTTTTT
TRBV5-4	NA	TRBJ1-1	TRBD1	CASSLRTGENTEAFF	TGTGCCAGCAGCCTGCGGACAGGGGAGAACACTGAAGCTTTCTTT
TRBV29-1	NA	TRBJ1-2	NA	CSVGRTANYGYTF	TGCAGCGTTGGACGGACAGCTAACTATGGCTACACCTTC
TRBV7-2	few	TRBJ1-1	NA	CASSFSAMNTEAFF	TGTGCCAGCAGCTTCTCAGCGATGAACACTGAAGCTTTCTTT
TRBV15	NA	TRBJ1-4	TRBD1	CATSADRGREKLFF	TGTGCCACCAGCGCGGACAGGGGTCGGGAAAAACTGTTTTTT
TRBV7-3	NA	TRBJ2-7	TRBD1	CASSSGQFDEQYF	TGTGCCAGCAGCTCGGGACAGTTCGACGAGCAGTACTTC
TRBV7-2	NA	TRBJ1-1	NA	CASRPSQNTEAFF	TGTGCCAGCAGACCTTCACAGAACACTGAAGCTTTCTTT
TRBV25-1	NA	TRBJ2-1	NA	CASSEWSRSAYNEQFF	TGTGCCAGCAGTGAATGGAGTCGTTCTGCCTACAATGAGCAGTTCTTC
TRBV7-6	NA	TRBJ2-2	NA	CASSLLGELFF	TGTGCCAGCAGCTTACTCGGGGAGCTGTTTTTT
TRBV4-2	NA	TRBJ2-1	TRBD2	CASSQEVGGAHEQFF	TGTGCCAGCAGCCAAGAGGTCGGGGGGGCCCATGAGCAGTTCTTC
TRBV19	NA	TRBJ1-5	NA	CASSIDAWKPNQPQHF	TGTGCCAGTAGTATAGACGCTTGGAAGCCTAATCAGCCCCAGCATTTT
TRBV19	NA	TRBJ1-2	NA	CASTSTVNYGYTF	TGTGCCAGTACCTCGACTGTTAACTATGGCTACACCTTC
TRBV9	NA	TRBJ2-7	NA	CASSVGSSYEQYF	TGTGCCAGCAGCGTCGGGAGCTCCTACGAGCAGTACTTC
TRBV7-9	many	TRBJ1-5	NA	CASSPATASHQPQHF	TGTGCCAGCAGCCCCGCGACGGCCAGTCATCAGCCCCAGCATTTT
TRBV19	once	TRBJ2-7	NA	CASSMGFSYEQYF	TGTGCCAGTAGTATGGGTTTCTCCTACGAGCAGTACTTC
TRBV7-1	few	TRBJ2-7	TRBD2	CASSFRDPAGGPTYEQYF	TGTGCCAGCAGCTTTCGAGATCCAGCGGGAGGGCCTACCTACGAGCAGTACTTC
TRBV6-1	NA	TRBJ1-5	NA	CASSEMWAANQPQHF	TGTGCCAGCAGTGAAATGTGGGCCGCTAATCAGCCCCAGCATTTT
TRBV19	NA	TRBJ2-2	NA	CASSTPGTNTGELFF	TGTGCCAGTAGTACCCCCGGGACTAACACCGGGGAGCTGTTTTTT
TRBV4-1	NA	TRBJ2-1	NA	CASSQAGLPKAYNEQFF	TGCGCCAGCAGCCAAGCCGGTCTGCCAAAGGCCTACAATGAGCAGTTCTTC
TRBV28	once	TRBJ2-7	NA	CASRIQQGYYEQYF	TGTGCCAGCAGAATCCAGCAAGGATACTACGAGCAGTACTTC
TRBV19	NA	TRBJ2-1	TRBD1	CASSLRTGSSYNEQFF	TGTGCCAGTAGTTTACGGACAGGTAGCTCCTACAATGAGCAGTTCTTC
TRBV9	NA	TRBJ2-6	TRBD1	CASSGRTGATGANVLTF	TGTGCCAGCAGCGGACGGACAGGGGCTACCGGGGCCAACGTCCTGACTTTC
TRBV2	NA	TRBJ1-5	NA	CASSAGGSNQPQHF	TGTGCCAGCAGTGCAGGCGGGAGCAATCAGCCCCAGCATTTT
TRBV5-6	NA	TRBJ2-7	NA	CASSRWVGEEQYF	TGTGCCAGCAGCCGGTGGGTAGGGGAAGAGCAGTACTTC
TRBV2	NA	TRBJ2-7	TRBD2	CASSERGNYSGRYTYEQYF	TGTGCCAGCAGTGAAAGGGGGAACTATAGCGGGAGGTACACCTACGAGCAGTACTTC
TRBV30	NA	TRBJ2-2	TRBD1	CAWKGQGAPGELFF	TGTGCCTGGAAGGGACAGGGGGCTCCCGGGGAGCTGTTTTTT
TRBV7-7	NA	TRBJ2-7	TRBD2	CASSPVAGGSFNEQYF	TGTGCTAGCAGCCCCGTGGCGGGCGGGAGTTTCAACGAGCAGTACTTC